This T cell receptor (beta chain) was profiled in a study of CD8 T cells in ankylosing spondylitis. Whole-study results and caveats: Researchers reportedly found disease-linked clones significantly enriched in matched ankylosing spondylitis synovial fluid. Disease-linked clones proved CD8+ and comparatively uncommon in peripheral blood. Eight highly homologous variants formed a TCR beta motif that appeared characteristic of ankylosing spondylitis blood.

CDR1 is KGHDR, CDR2 SFDVKD, per germline. Unmatched junction bases numbered 9, after V lost 3 bases and J lost 5 bases. This CDR3 region has 17 residues. Turning to this clonotype: Its antigen is currently unknown.

Scientists made TCR beta libraries using quantitative 5'-RACE with molecular barcodes. TCRdb recomputed calls from the 5' RACE reads with MiXCR, one row per CDR3 protein. The data contain about 340,000 distinct CDR3 sequences, 6.5% to 10% of them singletons. The clonotype comes from a male donor with ankylosing spondylitis. The chain carries TRBV24-1 and TRBJ2-2; 9 nucleotides agree with TRBD1. The sequencing input was blood, either unsorted or a sorted T cell fraction (not recorded which). CDR3 bases: TGTGCCACCAGTGATCCCCTCGGGACAGGGACTACCGGGGAGCTGTTTTTT. Translated, it gives CATSDPLGTGTTGELFF.